These 15 T cell receptor beta chains share one sample of origin, sequenced in a study of blood T cell repertoires in COVID-19 (dated by TCRdb to the early 2020s). The library relied on the immunoSEQ multiplex PCR assay. TCRdb re-hosts the immuneACCESS table, in-frame sequences only. Its copies lack some clones; in the studies checked, an unresolved V gene accounts for under half of them, and the cause for the rest is not known. Present in this sample are 400,000 or so clones, more than 75% of which were seen just once. Jointly, the top ten make up approximately 1.9% of the sample. Sequencing was carried out using PBMCs or T cells enriched from blood (not recorded which). These receptors came from a man aged 40-49 years in a cohort exposed to, infected with or recovered from COVID-19 (not recorded which).

This chain links TRBV7-9 with TRBJ2-1; 13 bases align to TRBD2. CDR3 length: 15 amino acids. Germline values: CDR1 SEHNR, CDR2 FQNEAQ (reference sequence). V lost 3 bases and J lost 9; bases outside the gene matches: 5. CDR3 loop: CASSFGLAGDSEQFF. The CDR3 nucleotides are TGTGCCAGCAGCTTTGGACTAGCGGGAGATAGTGAGCAGTTCTTC. Using reference TRBV7-9 and TRBJ2-1 for the parts outside the CDR3, the full variable domain is DTGVSQNPRHKITKRGQNVTFRCDPISEHNRLYWYRQTLGQGPEFLTYFQNEAQLEKSRLLSDRFSAERPKGSFSTLEIQRTEQGDSAMYLCASSFGLAGDSEQFFGPGTRLTVL.

This chain joins TRBV19 and TRBJ1-1; no clear D gene. In germline, CDR1 is LNHDA, CDR2 SQIVND (reference sequence). The germline V and J ends were trimmed by 1 base and 0 bases, with 6 bases remaining between them. This CDR3 spans 14 amino acids. The CDR3 coding sequence is TGTGCCAGTAGTATAGGAGTTGTGAACACTGAAGCTTTCTTT. This translates into CASSIGVVNTEAFF.

This rearrangement joins TRBV3-1 (or the pseudogene TRBV3-2) to TRBJ1-2, with D possibly TRBD1 on 6 matching bases. This CDR3 is 15 amino acids long. CDR1 is LGHDT and CDR2 is YNNKEL in the germline V gene (reference sequence). Trimming stripped 1 base from V and 4 bases from J, with 13 bases between. Here the CDR3 DNA reads TGTGCCAGCAGCCAAGCTGGCTGGACAGCCTATGGCTACACCTTC. Its protein product is CASSQAGWTAYGYTF.

The chain carries TRBV10-3 and TRBJ2-7, with TRBD2 identical over 7 bases. Germline V CDR1 and CDR2: ENHRY, SYGVKD. This CDR3 has 12 amino acids. V was clipped by 8 bases and J by 7 bases; unmatched bases: 8. The CDR3 sequence: CAIGGLPGEQYF. Written as DNA, the CDR3 is TGTGCCATCGGGGGACTACCGGGGGAGCAGTACTTC.

The rearrangement links TRBV11-2 to TRBJ1-1; D perhaps matches TRBD1 (6 bases). Deletions cut 3 bases from V and 4 bases from J, with 15 bases between. This CDR3 comprises 15 residues. Germline V gives CDR1 SGHAT, CDR2 FQNNGV. The CDR3 loop is CASSLSLAGATEAFF. The CDR3, as DNA: TGTGCCAGCAGCTTGTCTTTGGCAGGGGCCACTGAAGCTTTCTTT.

This clone was seen once. The sample has other DNA sequences that encode this CDR3 too. The rearrangement joins TRBV18 to TRBJ1-1; D not certain. CDR3 length equals 16 residues. Germline V gene data show CDR1 as KGHSH and CDR2 as LQKENI. Trimming left V 0 bases short and J 0 bases short, with 11 bases between. In nucleotides, the CDR3 is TGTGCCAGCTCACCACCGGGGAGAGGGATGAACACTGAAGCTTTCTTT. Residues: CASSPPGRGMNTEAFF. Full variable domain (outside the CDR3, taken from reference TRBV18 and TRBJ1-1): NAGVMQNPRHLVRRRGQEARLRCSPMKGHSHVYWYRQLPEEGLKFMVYLQKENIIDESGMPKERFSAEFPKEGPSILRIQQVVRGDSAAYFCASSPPGRGMNTEAFFGQGTRLTVV.

A single count supports this clone. At the DNA level, this CDR3 is encoded by other sequences in the same sample as well. The CDR3 here is CASSLSAQGADEQYF. CDR3 DNA sequence: TGTGCCAGCAGTTTATCGGCACAGGGGGCCGACGAGCAGTACTTC. The chain recombines TRBV28 with TRBJ2-7, with TRBD1 matching 9 bases. The V and J ends lost 1 base and 5 bases, in that order; junction bases with no gene match: 6. CDR3 length: 15 amino acids. The germline V gene has CDR1 MDHEN and CDR2 SYDVKM.

CDR3 in DNA: TGCAGTGCTAGTGCAACCGGGACTAGCGGCTACGAGCAGTACTTC. Translated: CSASATGTSGYEQYF. J is TRBJ2-7 and V is TRBV20-1; TRBD2 matches 11 bases. V was clipped by 3 bases and J by 3 bases; unmatched bases: 7. From germline, CDR1 is DFQATT and CDR2 SNEGSKA (reference sequence). This CDR3 is 15 amino acids long.

This clone was seen once. The V call is TRBV27, the J call TRBJ2-1; the match to TRBD1 covers 8 bases. The CDR3 sequence is 15 residues long. Per the germline V gene, CDR1 is MNHEY and CDR2 is SMNVEV (reference sequence). V lost 5 bases and J lost 6; bases outside the gene matches: 9. CDR3 sequence reads: CASSQLTGASNEQFF. The CDR3 nucleotides are TGTGCCAGCAGTCAGCTGACAGGGGCTTCCAATGAGCAGTTCTTC.

As regards this clone: Other DNA variants within this sample encode the same CDR3. CDR3 in DNA: TGTGCCAGCAGCCAACTTAATCAGCCCCAGCATTTT. It codes for CASSQLNQPQHF. The gene calls are TRBV3-1 (or the pseudogene TRBV3-2) and TRBJ1-5; the D is unclear. This CDR3 region has 12 residues. Germline CDR1 is LGHDT and CDR2 is YNNKEL (reference sequence). V lost 2 bases and J lost 4, with 3 bases in between.

This clone was seen more than once but under ten times. The gene calls are TRBV28 and TRBJ1-2; the match to TRBD1 covers 7 bases. CDR3 length: 15 amino acids. Germline V CDR1 and CDR2: MDHEN, SYDVKM. The J segment lost 8 bases and the V segment lost 3 bases, leaving 12 bases of the junction unmatched. The CDR3 is CASSFPRQGRVGYTF. CDR3 coding DNA: TGTGCCAGCAGTTTTCCCCGACAGGGTAGGGTGGGCTACACCTTC.

The chain uses TRBV11-2 and TRBJ1-2; D is ambiguous. The germline V gene encodes CDR1 SGHAT and CDR2 FQNNGV. V gave up 3 bases and J gave up 2 bases, with 7 bases separating them. The length of the CDR3 is 13 residues. This chain's CDR3 is CASSFAGNYGYTF. The CDR3 DNA reads TGTGCCAGCAGCTTCGCGGGAAACTATGGCTACACCTTC. The full variable domain, completed using reference TRBV11-2 and TRBJ1-2, is EAGVAQSPRYKIIEKRQSVAFWCNPISGHATLYWYQQILGQGPKLLIQFQNNGVVDDSQLPKDRFSAERLKGVDSTLKIQPAKLEDSAVYLCASSFAGNYGYTFGSGTRLTVV.

The chain joins TRBV3-1 (or the pseudogene TRBV3-2) to TRBJ2-5; 11 bases map to TRBD2. The trim removed 2 bases at V and 4 bases at J, leaving 12 bases unmatched. CDR3 length: 18 amino acids. The germline CDR1 and CDR2 sequences are LGHDT and YNNKEL (reference sequence). DNA for the CDR3: TGTGCCAGCAGCCAATACCCTCCCGGGACTAGCGGACTAGAGACCCAGTACTTC. This codes for CASSQYPPGTSGLETQYF.

This chain uses TRBV11-2 with TRBJ2-7; 10 nucleotides agree with TRBD2. The CDR3 contains 16 residues. J lost 1 base, V lost 5 bases, and 8 bases had no gene match. Germline CDR1 SGHAT, CDR2 FQNNGV. CDR3 sequence reads: CASSTLLAGGSYEQYF. In DNA, the CDR3 is TGTGCCAGCAGCACACTTTTAGCGGGAGGTTCCTACGAGCAGTACTTC.

V usage is TRBV28 and J usage is TRBJ1-6, with a weak D call TRBD1 (6 bases). Trimming stripped 3 bases from V and 10 bases from J, with 13 bases between. The germline V gene encodes CDR1 MDHEN and CDR2 SYDVKM. The CDR3 consists of 14 residues. The CDR3 loop reads CASSLDSPYSPLHF. The CDR3 nucleotides read TGTGCCAGCAGTTTGGACAGCCCCTACTCACCCCTCCACTTT.